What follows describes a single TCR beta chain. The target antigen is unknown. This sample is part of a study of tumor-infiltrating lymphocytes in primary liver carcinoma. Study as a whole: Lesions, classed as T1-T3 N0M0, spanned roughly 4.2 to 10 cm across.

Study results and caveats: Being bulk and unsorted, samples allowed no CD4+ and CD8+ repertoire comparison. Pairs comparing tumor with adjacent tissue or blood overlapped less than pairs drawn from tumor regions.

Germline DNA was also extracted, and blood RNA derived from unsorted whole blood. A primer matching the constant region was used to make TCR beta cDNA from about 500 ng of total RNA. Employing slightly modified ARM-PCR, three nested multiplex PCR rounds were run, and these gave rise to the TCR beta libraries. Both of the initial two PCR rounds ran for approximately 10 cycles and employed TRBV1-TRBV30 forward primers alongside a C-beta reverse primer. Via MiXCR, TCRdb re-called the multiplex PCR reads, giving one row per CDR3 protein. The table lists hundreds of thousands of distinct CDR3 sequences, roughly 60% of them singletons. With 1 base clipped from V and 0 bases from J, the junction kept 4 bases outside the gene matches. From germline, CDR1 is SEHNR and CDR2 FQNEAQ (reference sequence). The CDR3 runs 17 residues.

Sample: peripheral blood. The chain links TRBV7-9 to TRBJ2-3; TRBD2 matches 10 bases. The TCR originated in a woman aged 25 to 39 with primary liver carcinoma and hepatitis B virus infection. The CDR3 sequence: CASSLGTSGGSTDTQYF. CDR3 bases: TGTGCCAGCAGCTTAGGGACTAGCGGTGGAAGCACAGATACGCAGTATTTT.